The sequence of this TCR beta chain was determined in a study of shared clonotypes between healthy human individuals (dated by TCRdb to about 2020). For the study in its entirety: The cohort included three men and a couple of women between 18 and 49 years of age. Blood TCR repertoires of five healthy adults were deeply sequenced to estimate repertoire size and the extent of clonotype sharing between individuals. Different laboratories and diverse techniques were used to prepare libraries and sequence TCR repertoires, to increase sequencing depth and limit assay-specific biases. Between about 0.94 and 8.9 billion PBMCs per donor were obtained by leukapheresis. General study outcomes and caveats: Because the study included a small number of donors, the genetic and exposure-history diversity represented was limited. Sampling was restricted to blood, and TCR repertoires in tissue are likely to differ from TCR repertoires in blood. Pairwise subsampling indicated that sequencing depth was expected to affect the degree of clonotype sharing among donors.

Remarks on this clone: The target of this receptor is not known. No much larger clone is present one base from it, and per-base qualities are unavailable.

TCR CDR3 regions were amplified from genomic DNA by multiplex PCR using the deep immunoSEQ assay. Genomic DNA extracted from each cell subset was distributed evenly over all wells of several immunoSEQ 96-well plates, and each plate served as one replicate. For unsorted PBMC, each replicate PCR was loaded with roughly 0.3 ug genomic DNA, equivalent to tens of thousands of T cell genomes. Ten immunoSEQ deep assay plates were used to sequence unsorted PBMC genomic DNA. Purified libraries were quantified with a Qubit 3.0 fluorometer, sized on a Bioanalyzer 2100, and re-quantified with the KAPA Library Quantification kit. Every immunoSEQ 96-well plate was sequenced on a dedicated single-read 150-cycle Illumina NextSeq 550 flow cell. From the authors' description of their analysis: The immunoSEQ output contained only junctional sequences without quality scores, so filtering could not match that applied to full-length reads. Sequences were annotated with PyIR, a Python wrapper for IgBLAST v1.9, and V/J genes and CDR3 were assigned using IMGT germline references. Any read was removed if the V/J assignment was weak (E-value above 1e-6), the CDR3 was missing, or the read contained stop codons, out-of-frame junctions, or ambiguous translated residues. V3J clonotypes were defined by identical inferred V gene, J gene, and CDR3 amino acid sequence. The percentage overlap between two repertoires was calculated by dividing the number of shared unique clonotypes by the size of the smaller repertoire. Three approaches were used to assess repertoire richness: RTK rarefaction, the Chao1 estimator, and Recon v2.1 estimates of unobserved clonotypes. TCRdb took this table from immuneACCESS and kept in-frame rearrangements with V and J called. Such tables lack part of the clones; where checked against another copy, unresolved V genes explain under half of the gap, and the rest is unexplained. The V and J calls and clone size were taken over from that table, and D and trimming were inferred from the DNA. A total of about 460,000 clones appear in this sample, over 60% of them only once. In total, the top ten clones hold approximately 12% of the sample.

The donors were healthy, HIV-negative adults who had no recently reported acute infections or vaccinations. Every donor was a Caucasian adult residing in Nashville, Tennessee, USA. For unsorted samples, about 87 million PBMCs were counted, and genomic DNA was extracted using the QIAamp DNA Blood Mini kit. Blood was obtained by leukapheresis, after which PBMCs were separated by Ficoll-Histopaque density gradient centrifugation and cryopreserved in liquid nitrogen vapor phase. From V the trimming removes 4 bases and from J it removes 6 bases, while the gene matches leave 9 bases of the junction unaccounted for. From the cysteine through the phenylalanine, the CDR3 covers 15 amino acids. CDR3 DNA only is kept here, 45 bases in frame from base 1. CDR1 is given as SGHNT and CDR2 as YYREEE, both from the germline V gene (reference sequence).

The source of this sequence is a woman aged 40 to 50 in good health. Some clones in this sample may be carry-over from other donors' samples. Specimen: PBMCs. Here the chain combines TRBV5-4 and TRBJ2-1, and 8 junction bases match TRBD2. The CDR3 amino acid sequence is: CASSIKRESSNEQFF. DNA sequence: TGTGCCAGCAGCATCAAGCGGGAGTCGTCCAATGAGCAGTTCTTC.